One and the same sample provided the 13 T cell receptor beta chains below, sequenced in a study of memory CD4+ T cells and cytomegalovirus serostatus. Single viable CD3+CD4+CD8-CD45RO+ cells were sorted as the memory CD4+ T cells. Repertoires were generated with immunoSEQ multiplex PCR, while TCRdb's copy carries only in-frame clones and drops some. The data contain 50,000 or so clones, less than 85% of them seen just once; the ten biggest clones take up 0.7% to 0.85%. Sequenced: memory CD4+ T cells from blood. Receptor source: an adult in good health and CMV-seronegative.

The chain couples TRBV9 to TRBJ2-5, with TRBD2 identical over 8 bases. This CDR3 comprises 16 residues. Trimming removed 4 bases from V and 5 bases from J; junction bases left unmatched: 13. The V gene's germline CDR1 is SGDLS and CDR2 YYNGEE. CDR3 sequence reads: CASSSQAGVIQETQYF. As DNA, the CDR3 is TGTGCCAGCAGCTCACAAGCGGGAGTAATTCAGGAGACCCAGTACTTC.

This clone has just a few counts. In nucleotides, the CDR3 is TGTGCCAGCAGAGCACAGGGATCGAACACTGAAGCTTTCTTT. Its translation: CASRAQGSNTEAFF. V is TRBV6-1 and J is TRBJ1-1, with D maybe TRBD1 (6 bases). Trimming removed 6 bases at V and 1 base at J, with 12 bases between. This CDR3 comprises 14 residues. Germline-derived CDR1 and CDR2 are MNHNS and SASEGT.

The V call is TRBV6-5, the J call TRBJ1-1; a weak D match, TRBD1 (5 bases). Germline V gene data show CDR1 as MNHEY and CDR2 as SVGAGI. CDR3 length: 13 amino acids. Deletions cut 0 bases from V and 6 bases from J, with 8 bases between. CDR3 DNA: TGTGCCAGCAGTTACTCTGGGGGGGCTGAAGCTTTCTTT. Amino acid sequence: CASSYSGGAEAFF.

The rearrangement uses TRBV11-2 and TRBJ1-5, with D hard to call. The CDR3 length is 13 residues. Trimming pared 2 bases from V and 2 bases from J, leaving 4 bases between. Germline V CDR1 and CDR2: SGHAT, FQNNGV. The CDR3 DNA reads TGTGCCAGCAGCTTACAGGGCAATCAGCCCCAGCATTTT. This gives the protein CASSLQGNQPQHF. Looking up the rest from reference TRBV11-2 and TRBJ1-5 gives the full variable domain: EAGVAQSPRYKIIEKRQSVAFWCNPISGHATLYWYQQILGQGPKLLIQFQNNGVVDDSQLPKDRFSAERLKGVDSTLKIQPAKLEDSAVYLCASSLQGNQPQHFGDGTRLSIL.

This clone has just a few counts. The chain carries TRBV28 and TRBJ1-1, with D perhaps matching TRBD1 (5 bases). Trimming took off 6 bases at V and 2 bases at J, with 7 bases between the two ends. The CDR3 consists of 12 residues. Per the germline V gene, CDR1 is MDHEN and CDR2 is SYDVKM. The DNA of the CDR3 is TGTGCCAGCAGCCAGGGAAACACTGAAGCTTTCTTT. This sequence encodes CASSQGNTEAFF.

This clone was detected only a few times. This rearrangement joins TRBV5-5 to TRBJ2-7, with 10 bases that match TRBD1. V gave up 3 bases and J gave up 0 bases; unmatched junction bases: 3. The germline V gene encodes CDR1 SGHKS and CDR2 YYEKEE (reference sequence). The CDR3 is made up of 15 amino acids. The DNA for the CDR3 is TGTGCCAGCAGCTCGACAGGGGGCAGCTCCTACGAGCAGTACTTC. Protein sequence: CASSSTGGSSYEQYF.

V usage is TRBV19 and J usage is TRBJ1-2; D uncertain. V was cut by 5 bases and J by 2 bases, with 9 bases left in between. The CDR3 covers 13 residues. Germline V CDR1 and CDR2: LNHDA, SQIVND (reference sequence). CDR3 in DNA: TGTGCCAGTAGTCAAGGTCTCAACTATGGCTACACCTTC. Amino acids: CASSQGLNYGYTF.

The V gene is TRBV11-2, the J gene TRBJ1-2; D unresolved. The CDR3 is made up of 14 amino acids. Trimming removed 5 bases from V and 4 bases from J, with 14 bases in between. Germline CDR1 is SGHAT and CDR2 is FQNNGV. The CDR3 coding sequence is TGTGCCAGCAGCCCCGACACGAACCCCTATGGCTACACCTTC. Residues: CASSPDTNPYGYTF.

The CDR3 DNA reads TGTGCCAGCTCAAACAGGGAGCCAGATACGCAGTATTTT. Translation: CASSNREPDTQYF. The V call is TRBV18, the J call TRBJ2-3, with a tentative D call TRBD1 (6 bases). Germline V gives CDR1 KGHSH, CDR2 LQKENI. Deletions cut 5 bases from V and 4 bases from J, with 10 bases between. CDR3 length: 13 amino acids.

V is TRBV7-9 and J is TRBJ2-4; 8 positions agree with TRBD2. CDR3 length: 15 amino acids. Germline V gene lookup returns CDR1 SEHNR and CDR2 FQNEAQ (reference sequence). With 1 base clipped from V and 13 bases from J, the junction kept 12 bases outside the gene matches. DNA of the CDR3: TGTGCCAGCAGCTTAGACCTAGCGGGCAATCAAAGGCAGTACTTC. It specifies CASSLDLAGNQRQYF.

The chain recombines TRBV4-1 with TRBJ2-7; D perhaps matches TRBD1 (6 bases). Trimming shortened V by 5 bases and J by 7 bases, and 24 bases separated the two germline ends. Germline CDR1 is MGHRA and CDR2 is YSYEKL. CDR3 size: 16 residues. The CDR3: CASSSQSSADQGEQYF. The CDR3 nucleotides are TGCGCCAGCAGCTCACAAAGTTCGGCAGACCAGGGGGAGCAGTACTTC.

The chain links TRBV2 to TRBJ2-2; no reliable D call. The CDR3 consists of 13 residues. V lost 8 bases and J 7 bases, leaving 14 bases between the germline ends. Germline lookup yields CDR1 SNHLY and CDR2 FYNNEI. CDR3 region: CASSATGYGELFF. The CDR3 DNA is TGTGCCAGCTCGGCCACGGGTTACGGGGAGCTGTTTTTT.

This chain uses TRBV18 with TRBJ2-1; D perhaps matches TRBD2 (5 bases). The CDR3 is made up of 17 amino acids. The V end was cut by 3 bases, the J end by 0 bases, with 15 bases between. CDR1 KGHSH and CDR2 LQKENI come from the germline V gene. CDR3 coding DNA: TGTGCCAGCTCACCCGCGGACGCGGGTAGCTCCTACAATGAGCAGTTCTTC. Its translation: CASSPADAGSSYNEQFF.